The rows below give T cell receptor beta chains drawn from one sample of a study of blood T cells in healthy people across ages. One entry per CDR3 protein, called by TCRdb with MiXCR from the 5' RACE reads. The repertoire holds more than 650,000 distinct CDR3 sequences, with around a fifth as singletons. Source material: blood. All receptors derive from a man aged 65-85 years in good health. Each CDR3 is given with its conserved first and last residue. A D gene is named only where the DNA matches it firmly. Size values are once, few and many counts, or a class for expanded clones, and some rows have none.

clone size	J gene	D gene	V gene	CDR3 protein	CDR3 DNA
.	TRBJ2-2	.	TRBV30	CAWNINTGELFF	TGTGCCTGGAACATAAACACCGGGGAGCTGTTTTTT
.	TRBJ2-3	TRBD2	TRBV5-1	CASSTRTSGLTDTQYF	TGCGCCAGCAGCACCCGGACTAGCGGGTTGACAGATACGCAGTATTTT
once	TRBJ1-4	.	TRBV7-9	CASSFGVGEKLFF	TGTGCCAGCAGCTTCGGAGTCGGGGAAAAACTGTTTTTT
.	TRBJ2-7	.	TRBV4-2	CASSQDRLVYEQYF	TGTGCCAGCAGCCAAGATCGGCTAGTCTACGAGCAGTACTTC
.	TRBJ2-3	.	TRBV6-5	CASSYEGDTQYF	TGTGCCAGCAGTTATGAGGGAGATACGCAGTATTTT
few	TRBJ1-1	.	TRBV28	CASRTDSPLNTEAFF	TGTGCCAGCAGGACCGACAGCCCTTTGAACACTGAAGCTTTCTTT
.	TRBJ2-3	TRBD2	TRBV18	CASSPREVLAGDTQYF	TGTGCCAGCTCACCGAGAGAGGTACTAGCGGGGGATACGCAGTATTTT
.	TRBJ2-5	TRBD1	TRBV14	CASSSRDRYQETQYF	TGTGCCAGCAGCTCCCGGGACAGGTACCAAGAGACCCAGTACTTC
few	TRBJ2-1	TRBD2	TRBV20-1	CSALGLAGTNEQFF	TGCAGTGCTCTGGGACTAGCGGGAACGAATGAGCAGTTCTTC
few	TRBJ2-1	TRBD2	TRBV5-1	CASSLVGRDNEQFF	TGCGCCAGCAGCTTGGTCGGGAGGGACAATGAGCAGTTCTTC
few	TRBJ2-3	.	TRBV29-1	CSVEELADTQYF	TGCAGCGTTGAAGAACTCGCTGATACGCAGTATTTT
few	TRBJ2-2	.	TRBV10-3	CAIRGAGELFF	TGTGCCATCAGGGGGGCCGGGGAGCTGTTTTTT
.	TRBJ1-5	.	TRBV29-1	CSVEIQVGQPQHF	TGCAGCGTTGAAATACAGGTTGGTCAGCCCCAGCATTTT
few	TRBJ1-4	.	TRBV3-1	CASTLSGGNEKLFF	TGTGCCAGCACCCTATCGGGGGGGAATGAAAAACTGTTTTTT
many	TRBJ2-1	.	TRBV11-3	CASSSSWTNEQFF	TGTGCCAGCAGCTCCTCGTGGACCAATGAGCAGTTCTTC
few	TRBJ2-3	.	TRBV20-1	CSALDGGGPADTQYF	TGCAGTGCCTTAGACGGGGGCGGTCCAGCAGATACGCAGTATTTT
many	TRBJ2-1	TRBD2	TRBV7-2	CASSSGTSGGYNEQFF	TGTGCCAGCAGCTCCGGGACTAGCGGGGGATACAATGAGCAGTTCTTC
.	TRBJ1-2	.	TRBV29-1	CSHDRTDGYGYTF	TGCAGCCACGACCGGACAGACGGCTATGGCTACACCTTC
many	TRBJ2-3	.	TRBV12-3/TRBV12-4	CASSLSSTGADTQYF	TGTGCCAGCAGTTTAAGTTCTACGGGGGCAGATACGCAGTATTTT
many	TRBJ2-2	.	TRBV3-1	CASSHFSTGELFF	TGTGCCAGCAGCCACTTCTCCACCGGGGAGCTGTTTTTT
few	TRBJ2-3	TRBD2	TRBV20-1	CSAGRGLAGADTQYF	TGCAGTGCCGGACGGGGACTAGCGGGAGCAGATACGCAGTATTTT
.	TRBJ2-4	.	TRBV20-1	CSARSRGTAQYF	TGCAGTGCTAGATCCCGCGGGACTGCCCAGTACTTC
few	TRBJ2-5	.	TRBV2	CASQAEETQYF	TGTGCCAGCCAAGCAGAAGAGACCCAGTACTTC
.	TRBJ2-7	.	TRBV6-5	CASSYSRDKLRYF	TGTGCCAGCAGTTACTCGAGGGACAAACTCCGGTACTTC
.	TRBJ2-7	TRBD1	TRBV7-9	CASSLHLRQGGTYEQYF	TGTGCCAGCAGCCTCCACCTCCGACAGGGGGGGACCTACGAGCAGTACTTC
.	TRBJ2-2	.	TRBV27	CASSFQTGNTGELFF	TGTGCCAGCAGTTTCCAGACGGGGAACACCGGGGAGCTGTTTTTT
few	TRBJ2-1	.	TRBV14	CASSWRYNEQFF	TGTGCCAGCAGCTGGAGATACAATGAGCAGTTCTTC
.	TRBJ2-7	.	TRBV5-1	CASSPLTGNHEQYF	TGCGCCAGCAGCCCCCTAACAGGGAACCACGAGCAGTACTTC
.	TRBJ2-1	TRBD2	TRBV18	CASSPTSGRALEQFF	TGTGCCAGCTCACCGACTAGCGGGAGGGCCCTTGAGCAGTTCTTC
few	TRBJ2-5	.	TRBV6-5	CASALEETQYF	TGTGCCAGCGCCCTGGAGGAGACCCAGTACTTC
.	TRBJ2-5	TRBD2	TRBV12-3/TRBV12-4	CASRPTSVETQYF	TGTGCCAGCAGGCCTACTAGCGTGGAGACCCAGTACTTC
.	TRBJ1-1	.	TRBV6-2/TRBV6-3	CASSYGGRPSGAFF	TGTGCCAGCAGTTACGGCGGACGGCCGTCGGGGGCTTTCTTT
.	TRBJ1-2	.	TRBV11-2	CASSLNGGDPIGYGYTF	TGTGCCAGCAGCTTAAACGGAGGTGACCCCATCGGCTATGGCTACACCTTC
once	TRBJ2-1	.	TRBV12-3/TRBV12-4	CASSLSNVNEQFF	TGTGCCAGCAGTTTAAGTAATGTGAATGAGCAGTTCTTC
.	TRBJ1-5	.	TRBV20-1	CSARDGGGRNQPQHF	TGCAGTGCTAGAGATGGGGGGGGCCGCAATCAGCCCCAGCATTTT
.	TRBJ2-3	.	TRBV12-3/TRBV12-4	CASSFDRSEGTQYF	TGTGCCAGCAGTTTCGATAGGAGTGAGGGTACGCAGTATTTT
few	TRBJ2-1	TRBD1	TRBV12-3/TRBV12-4	CASSSGQTSYNEQFF	TGTGCCAGCAGCTCGGGACAGACCTCCTACAATGAGCAGTTCTTC
.	TRBJ2-1	TRBD2	TRBV7-3	CASSAGLAGRNEQFF	TGTGCCAGCAGCGCGGGACTAGCGGGTCGGAATGAGCAGTTCTTC
many	TRBJ2-1	.	TRBV7-9	CASSYTGISSKGNEQFF	TGTGCCAGCAGCTATACGGGGATTAGTTCAAAAGGCAATGAGCAGTTCTTC
.	TRBJ2-7	.	TRBV3-1	CASSQGPGTAYEQYF	TGTGCCAGCAGCCAAGGTCCGGGGACCGCCTACGAGCAGTACTTC
.	TRBJ2-1	TRBD2	TRBV20-1	CSARPSGVPYNEQFF	TGCAGTGCTCGCCCTAGCGGGGTCCCATACAATGAGCAGTTCTTC
.	TRBJ2-2	.	TRBV24-1	CATSVPDSTGELFF	TGTGCCACCAGTGTCCCCGACAGCACCGGGGAGCTGTTTTTT
few	TRBJ1-1	TRBD1	TRBV5-1	CASSSPGQGTEAFF	TGCGCCAGCAGCTCTCCGGGACAGGGTACTGAAGCTTTCTTT
many	TRBJ1-1	TRBD1	TRBV3-1	CASSRQGWNTEAFF	TGTGCCAGCAGCCGACAGGGCTGGAACACTGAAGCTTTCTTT
many	TRBJ2-1	TRBD2	TRBV6-5	CASSYSKLAGGYNEQFF	TGTGCCAGCAGTTACTCGAAGCTAGCGGGTGGTTACAATGAGCAGTTCTTC
few	TRBJ1-1	.	TRBV12-3/TRBV12-4	CASSFETGSAFF	TGTGCCAGCAGTTTCGAAACTGGATCGGCTTTCTTT
.	TRBJ1-1	.	TRBV15	CATSRDLGEAATEAFF	TGTGCCACCAGCAGAGATCTAGGGGAGGCGGCCACTGAAGCTTTCTTT
few	TRBJ1-4	.	TRBV15	CATSGDLREKLFF	TGTGCCACCAGCGGAGACTTAAGGGAAAAACTGTTTTTT
once	TRBJ2-7	TRBD2	TRBV28	CASSLFRGGSYEQYF	TGTGCCAGCAGTCTATTTCGCGGGGGCTCCTACGAGCAGTACTTC
.	TRBJ1-6	.	TRBV20-1	CSAQDGVGNSPLHF	TGCAGTGCTCAAGACGGGGTGGGGAATTCACCCCTCCACTTT